This T cell receptor (beta chain) was retrieved from a study of early T cells in non-severe SARS-CoV-2 infection. Turning to the study itself: Sequenced material consisted of bulk RNA (from unsorted whole blood), and chains were unpaired.

TCRdb used MiXCR to reprocess the 5' RACE reads, holding one entry per CDR3 protein. The sample includes tens of thousands of distinct CDR3 sequences, less than 7.5% of them seen just once. With 4 bases removed from V and 6 bases from J, the gap between germline ends came to 19 bases. Germline V lookup: CDR1 SGHRS, CDR2 YFSETQ. This CDR3 has 15 amino acids. This clonotype was seen ten or more times. The V call is TRBV5-1, the J call TRBJ1-2; D perhaps matches TRBD1 (5 bases). The sample was whole blood, taken at baseline. This TCR was sampled from an adult who was a healthcare worker with PCR-confirmed SARS-CoV-2 infection or an uninfected control (not recorded which). CDR3: CASSRPGTRVDGYTF. Here the CDR3 DNA reads TGCGCCAGCAGCCGCCCGGGAACCAGGGTAGATGGCTACACCTTC.